Reported below is one T cell receptor beta chain. The antigen is undetermined. The data derive from a study of PD-1 blockade in classical Hodgkin lymphoma. Overall study results and limits: Initiation of nivolumab under 1 year after ASCT led to exclusion of patients. Whereas CD4+ TCR diversity had risen significantly by C4D1, CD8+ TCR diversity had not. Baseline diversity in complete responders resembled that of newly diagnosed patients.

The CDR3 is made up of 15 amino acids. Trimming pared 0 bases from V and 5 bases from J, leaving 14 bases between. Looked up from germline, CDR1 is SGHRS and CDR2 is YFSETQ. TCRdb keeps only in-frame clones here, not all; method: immunoSEQ multiplex PCR. The top ten hold about 20% of the sample, which has 100,000 to 120,000 clones, around 90% seen once. Regarding time point: cycle 4 day 1 (C4D1), after 6 weeks of nivolumab. Brentuximab vedotin exposure varied, and every patient relapsed after autologous stem cell transplantation. Sequenced material: peripheral blood mononuclear cells (PBMCs), taken before the fourth cycle of nivolumab. The rearrangement links TRBV5-1 to TRBJ1-1; a possible D gene is TRBD1 (6 bases). This TCR derives from a human donor with classical Hodgkin lymphoma. CDR3 loop: CASSLAGTGRTEAFF. CDR3 nucleotides: TGCGCCAGCAGCTTGGCAGGTACAGGGCGAACTGAAGCTTTCTTT.